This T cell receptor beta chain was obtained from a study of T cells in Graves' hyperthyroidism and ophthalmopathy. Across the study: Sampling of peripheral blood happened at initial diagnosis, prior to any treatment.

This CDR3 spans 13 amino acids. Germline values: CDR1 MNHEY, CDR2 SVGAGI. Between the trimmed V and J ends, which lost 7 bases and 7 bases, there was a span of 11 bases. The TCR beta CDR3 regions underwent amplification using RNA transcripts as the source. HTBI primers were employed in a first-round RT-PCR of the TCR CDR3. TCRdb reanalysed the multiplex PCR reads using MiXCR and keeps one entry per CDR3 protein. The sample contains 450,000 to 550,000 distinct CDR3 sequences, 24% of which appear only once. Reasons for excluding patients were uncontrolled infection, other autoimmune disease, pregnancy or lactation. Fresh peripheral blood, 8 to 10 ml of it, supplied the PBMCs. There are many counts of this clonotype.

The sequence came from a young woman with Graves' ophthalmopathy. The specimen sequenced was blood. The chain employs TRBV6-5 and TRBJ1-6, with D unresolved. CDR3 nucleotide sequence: TGTGCCAGCAAATATCGACCGAATTCACCCCTCCACTTT. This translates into CASKYRPNSPLHF.